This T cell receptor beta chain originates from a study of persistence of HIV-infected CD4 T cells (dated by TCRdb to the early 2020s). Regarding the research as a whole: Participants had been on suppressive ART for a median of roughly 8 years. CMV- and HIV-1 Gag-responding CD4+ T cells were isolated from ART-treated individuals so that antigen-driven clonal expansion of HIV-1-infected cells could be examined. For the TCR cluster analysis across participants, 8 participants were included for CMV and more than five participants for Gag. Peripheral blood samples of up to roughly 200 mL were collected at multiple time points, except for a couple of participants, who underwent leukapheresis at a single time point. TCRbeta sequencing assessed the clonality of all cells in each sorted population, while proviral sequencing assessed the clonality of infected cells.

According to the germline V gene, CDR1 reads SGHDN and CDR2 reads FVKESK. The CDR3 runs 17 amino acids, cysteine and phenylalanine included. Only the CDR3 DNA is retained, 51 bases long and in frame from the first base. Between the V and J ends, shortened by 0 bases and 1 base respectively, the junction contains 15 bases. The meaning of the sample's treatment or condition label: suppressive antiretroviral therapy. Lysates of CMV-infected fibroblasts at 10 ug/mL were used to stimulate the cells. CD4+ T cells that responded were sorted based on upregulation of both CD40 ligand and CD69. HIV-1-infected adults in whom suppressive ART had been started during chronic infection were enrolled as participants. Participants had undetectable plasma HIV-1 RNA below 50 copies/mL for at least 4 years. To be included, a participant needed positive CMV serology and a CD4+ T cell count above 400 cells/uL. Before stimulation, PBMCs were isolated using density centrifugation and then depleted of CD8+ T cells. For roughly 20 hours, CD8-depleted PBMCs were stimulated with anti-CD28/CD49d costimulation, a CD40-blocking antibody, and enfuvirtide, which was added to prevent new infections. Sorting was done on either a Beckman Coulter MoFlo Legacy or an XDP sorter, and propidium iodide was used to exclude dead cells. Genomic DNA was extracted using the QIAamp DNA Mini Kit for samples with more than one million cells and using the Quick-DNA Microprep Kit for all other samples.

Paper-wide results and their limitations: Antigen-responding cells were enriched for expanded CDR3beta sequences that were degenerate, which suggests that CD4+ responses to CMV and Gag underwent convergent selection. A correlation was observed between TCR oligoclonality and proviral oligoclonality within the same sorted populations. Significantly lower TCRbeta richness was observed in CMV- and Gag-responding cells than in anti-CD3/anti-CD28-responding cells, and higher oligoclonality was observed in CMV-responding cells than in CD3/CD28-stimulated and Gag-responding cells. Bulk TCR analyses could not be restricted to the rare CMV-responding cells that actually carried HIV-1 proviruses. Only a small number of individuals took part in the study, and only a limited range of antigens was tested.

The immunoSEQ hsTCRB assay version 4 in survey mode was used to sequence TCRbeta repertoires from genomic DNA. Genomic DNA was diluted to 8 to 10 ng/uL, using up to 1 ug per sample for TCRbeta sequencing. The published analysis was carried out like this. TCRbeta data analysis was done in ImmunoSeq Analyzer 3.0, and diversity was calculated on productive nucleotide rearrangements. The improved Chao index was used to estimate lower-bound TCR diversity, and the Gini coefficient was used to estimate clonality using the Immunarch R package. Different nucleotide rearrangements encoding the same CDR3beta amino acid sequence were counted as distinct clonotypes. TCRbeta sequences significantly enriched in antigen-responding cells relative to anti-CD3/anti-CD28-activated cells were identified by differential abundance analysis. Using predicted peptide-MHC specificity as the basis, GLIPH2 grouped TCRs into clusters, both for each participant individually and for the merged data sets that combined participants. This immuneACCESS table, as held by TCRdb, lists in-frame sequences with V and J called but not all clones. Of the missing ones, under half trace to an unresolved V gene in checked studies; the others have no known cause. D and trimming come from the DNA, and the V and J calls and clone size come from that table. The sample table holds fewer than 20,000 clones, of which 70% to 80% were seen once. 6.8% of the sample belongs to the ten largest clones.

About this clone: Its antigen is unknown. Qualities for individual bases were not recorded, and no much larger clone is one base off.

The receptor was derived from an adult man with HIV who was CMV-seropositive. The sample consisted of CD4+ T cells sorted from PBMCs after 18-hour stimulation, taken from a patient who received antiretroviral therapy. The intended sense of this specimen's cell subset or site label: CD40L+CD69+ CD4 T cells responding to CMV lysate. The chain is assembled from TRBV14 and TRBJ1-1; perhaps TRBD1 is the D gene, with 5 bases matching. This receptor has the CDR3 CASSQDVGEGGNTEAFF. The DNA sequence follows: TGTGCCAGCAGCCAAGATGTGGGGGAAGGAGGGAACACTGAAGCTTTCTTT.